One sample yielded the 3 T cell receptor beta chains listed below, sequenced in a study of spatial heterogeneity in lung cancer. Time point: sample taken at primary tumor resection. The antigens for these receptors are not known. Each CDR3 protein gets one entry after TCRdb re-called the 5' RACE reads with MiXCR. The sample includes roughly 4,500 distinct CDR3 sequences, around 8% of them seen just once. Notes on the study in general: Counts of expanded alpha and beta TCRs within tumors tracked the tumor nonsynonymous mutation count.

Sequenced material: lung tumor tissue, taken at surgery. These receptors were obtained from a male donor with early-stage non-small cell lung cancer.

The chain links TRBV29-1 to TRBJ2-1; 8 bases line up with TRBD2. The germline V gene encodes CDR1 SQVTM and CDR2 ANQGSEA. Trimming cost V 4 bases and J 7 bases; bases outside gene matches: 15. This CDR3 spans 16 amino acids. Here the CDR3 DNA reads TGCAGCGTTGTCCTAGGGGGAGCGGGAGTGGGTAATGAGCAGTTCTTC. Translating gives CSVVLGGAGVGNEQFF.

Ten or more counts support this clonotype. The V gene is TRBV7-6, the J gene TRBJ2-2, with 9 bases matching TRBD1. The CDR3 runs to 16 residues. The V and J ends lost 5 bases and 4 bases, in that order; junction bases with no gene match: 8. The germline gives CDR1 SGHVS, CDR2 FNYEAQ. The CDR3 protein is CASSRTGGFVTGELFF. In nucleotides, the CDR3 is TGTGCCAGCAGCAGAACAGGGGGCTTCGTCACCGGGGAGCTGTTTTTT. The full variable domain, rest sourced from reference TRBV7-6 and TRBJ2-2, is GAGVSQSPRYKVTKRGQDVALRCDPISGHVSLYWYRQALGQGPEFLTYFNYEAQQDKSGLPNDRFSAERPEGSISTLTIQRTEQRDSAMYRCASSRTGGFVTGELFFGEGSRLTVL.

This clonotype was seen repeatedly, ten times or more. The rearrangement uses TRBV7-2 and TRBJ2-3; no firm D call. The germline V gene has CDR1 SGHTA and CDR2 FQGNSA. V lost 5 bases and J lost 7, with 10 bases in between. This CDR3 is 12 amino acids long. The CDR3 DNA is TGTGCCAGCAGCGGGCGCGGATATACGCAGTATTTT. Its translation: CASSGRGYTQYF.